This T cell receptor (beta chain) was identified during a study of CD8 T cells in ankylosing spondylitis. Broader study findings: Among TCR beta sequences, a motif of eight highly homologous variants appeared characteristic of ankylosing spondylitis blood.

Ten or more counts support this clonotype. No antigen is known for it. The CDR3 runs to 13 residues. Germline V gene lookup returns CDR1 MNHNY and CDR2 SVGAGI (reference sequence). The V gene lost 6 bases and the J gene lost 3 bases, with 12 bases spanning the gap. TCRdb itself ran the 5' RACE reads through MiXCR, one entry per CDR3 protein. In the table there are 150,000 to 250,000 distinct CDR3 sequences, 13% of which are singletons. This chain connects TRBV6-6 to TRBJ2-7; weak D call: TRBD1 (5 bases). The sample taken for sequencing was blood, either unsorted or a sorted T cell fraction (not recorded which). This TCR was sampled from a male donor with ankylosing spondylitis or in good health (not recorded which). CDR3 in DNA: TGTGCCAGCAGCCCAAGGGGCGACTACGAGCAGTACTTC. This codes for CASSPRGDYEQYF.